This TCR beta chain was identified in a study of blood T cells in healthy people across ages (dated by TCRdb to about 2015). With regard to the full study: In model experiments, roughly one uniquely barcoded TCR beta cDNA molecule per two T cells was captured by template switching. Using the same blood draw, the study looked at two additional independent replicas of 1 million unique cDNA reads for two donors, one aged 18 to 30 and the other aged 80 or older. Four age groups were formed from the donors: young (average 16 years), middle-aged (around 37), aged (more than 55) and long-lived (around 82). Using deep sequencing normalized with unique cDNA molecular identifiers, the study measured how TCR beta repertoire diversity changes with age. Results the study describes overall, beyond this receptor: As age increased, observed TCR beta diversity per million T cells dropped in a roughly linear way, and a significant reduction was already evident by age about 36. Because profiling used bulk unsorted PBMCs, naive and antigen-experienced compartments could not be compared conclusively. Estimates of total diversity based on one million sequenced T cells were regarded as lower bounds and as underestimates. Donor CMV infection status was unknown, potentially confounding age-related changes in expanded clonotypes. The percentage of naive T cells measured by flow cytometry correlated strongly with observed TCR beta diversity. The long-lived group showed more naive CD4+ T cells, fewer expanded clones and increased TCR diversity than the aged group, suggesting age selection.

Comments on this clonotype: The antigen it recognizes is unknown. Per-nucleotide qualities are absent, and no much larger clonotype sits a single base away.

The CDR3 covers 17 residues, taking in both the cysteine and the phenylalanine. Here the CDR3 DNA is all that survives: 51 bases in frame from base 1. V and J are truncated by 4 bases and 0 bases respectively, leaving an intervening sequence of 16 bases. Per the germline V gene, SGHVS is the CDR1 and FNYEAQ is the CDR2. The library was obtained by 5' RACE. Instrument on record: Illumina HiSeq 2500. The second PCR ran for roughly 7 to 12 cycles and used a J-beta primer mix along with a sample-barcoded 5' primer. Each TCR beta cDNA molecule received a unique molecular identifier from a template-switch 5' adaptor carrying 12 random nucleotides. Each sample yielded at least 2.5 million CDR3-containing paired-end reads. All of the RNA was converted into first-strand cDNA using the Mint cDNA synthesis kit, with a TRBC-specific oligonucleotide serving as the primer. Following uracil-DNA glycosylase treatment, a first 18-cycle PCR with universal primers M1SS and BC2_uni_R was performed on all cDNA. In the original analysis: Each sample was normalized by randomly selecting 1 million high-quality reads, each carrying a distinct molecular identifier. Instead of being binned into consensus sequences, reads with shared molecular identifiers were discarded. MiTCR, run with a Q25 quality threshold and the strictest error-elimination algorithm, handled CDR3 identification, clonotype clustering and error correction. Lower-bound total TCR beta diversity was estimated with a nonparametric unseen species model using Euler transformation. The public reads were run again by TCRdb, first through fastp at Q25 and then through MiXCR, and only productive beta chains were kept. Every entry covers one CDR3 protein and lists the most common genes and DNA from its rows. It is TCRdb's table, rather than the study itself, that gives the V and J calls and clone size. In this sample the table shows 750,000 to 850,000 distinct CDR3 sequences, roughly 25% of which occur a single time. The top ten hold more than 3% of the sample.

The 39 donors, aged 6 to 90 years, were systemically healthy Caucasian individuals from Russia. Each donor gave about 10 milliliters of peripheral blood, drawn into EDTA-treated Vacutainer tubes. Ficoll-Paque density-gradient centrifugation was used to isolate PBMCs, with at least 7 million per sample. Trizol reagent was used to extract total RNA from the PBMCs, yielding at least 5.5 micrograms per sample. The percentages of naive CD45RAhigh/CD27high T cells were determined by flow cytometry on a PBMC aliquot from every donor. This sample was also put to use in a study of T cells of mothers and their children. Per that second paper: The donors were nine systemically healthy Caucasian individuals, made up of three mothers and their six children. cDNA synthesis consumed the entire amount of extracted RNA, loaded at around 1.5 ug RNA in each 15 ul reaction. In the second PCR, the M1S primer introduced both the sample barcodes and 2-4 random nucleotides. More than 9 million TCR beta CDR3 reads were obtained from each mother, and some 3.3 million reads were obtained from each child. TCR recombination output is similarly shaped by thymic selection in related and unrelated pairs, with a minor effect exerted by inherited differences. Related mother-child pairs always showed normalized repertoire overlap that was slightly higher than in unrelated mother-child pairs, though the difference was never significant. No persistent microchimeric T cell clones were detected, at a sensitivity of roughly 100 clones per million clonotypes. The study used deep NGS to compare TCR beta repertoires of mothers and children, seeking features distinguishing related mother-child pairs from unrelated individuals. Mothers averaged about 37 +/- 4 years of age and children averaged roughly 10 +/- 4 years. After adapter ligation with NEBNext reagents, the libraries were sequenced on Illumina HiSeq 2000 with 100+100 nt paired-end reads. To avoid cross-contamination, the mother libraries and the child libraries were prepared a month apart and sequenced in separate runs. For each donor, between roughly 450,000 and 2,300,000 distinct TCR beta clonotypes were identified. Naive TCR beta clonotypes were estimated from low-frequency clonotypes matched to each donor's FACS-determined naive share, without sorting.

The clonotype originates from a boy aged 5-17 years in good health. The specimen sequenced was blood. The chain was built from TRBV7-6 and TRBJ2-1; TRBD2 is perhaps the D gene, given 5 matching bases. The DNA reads TGTGCCAGCAGCTCCCCTAGGACGGGGAGCTCCTACAATGAGCAGTTCTTC. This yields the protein CASSSPRTGSSYNEQFF.